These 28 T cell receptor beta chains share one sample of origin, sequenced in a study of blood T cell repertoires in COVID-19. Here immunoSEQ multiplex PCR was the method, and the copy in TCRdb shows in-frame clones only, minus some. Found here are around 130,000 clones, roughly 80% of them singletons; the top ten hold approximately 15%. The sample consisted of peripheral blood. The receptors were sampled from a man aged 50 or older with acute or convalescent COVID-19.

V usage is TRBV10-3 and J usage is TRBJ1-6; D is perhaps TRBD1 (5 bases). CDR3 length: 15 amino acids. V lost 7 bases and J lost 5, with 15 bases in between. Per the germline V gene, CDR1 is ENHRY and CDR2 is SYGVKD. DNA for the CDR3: TGTGCCATCAATGGCGTCGGGGGAGATAATTCACCCCTCCACTTT. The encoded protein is CAINGVGGDNSPLHF.

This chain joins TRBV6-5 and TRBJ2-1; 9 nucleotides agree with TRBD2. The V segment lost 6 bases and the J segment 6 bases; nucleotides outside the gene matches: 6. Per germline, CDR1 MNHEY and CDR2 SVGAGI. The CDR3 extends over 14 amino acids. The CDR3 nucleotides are TGTGCCAGCAGGTGGCTAGCGGGGATCAATGAGCAGTTCTTC. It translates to CASRWLAGINEQFF.

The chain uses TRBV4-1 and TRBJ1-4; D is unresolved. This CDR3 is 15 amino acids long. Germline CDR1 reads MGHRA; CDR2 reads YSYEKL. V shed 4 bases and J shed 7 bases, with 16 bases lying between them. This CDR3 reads CASSPLAQRSEKLFF. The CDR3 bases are TGCGCCAGCAGCCCCCTGGCGCAGCGGAGTGAAAAACTGTTTTTT.

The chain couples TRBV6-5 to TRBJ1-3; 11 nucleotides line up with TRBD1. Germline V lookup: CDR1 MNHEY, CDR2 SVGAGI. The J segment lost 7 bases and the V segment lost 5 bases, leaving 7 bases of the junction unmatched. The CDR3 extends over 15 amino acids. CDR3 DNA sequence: TGTGCCAGCAGTATTCCGGGACAGGGGGGGAACACCATATATTTT. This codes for CASSIPGQGGNTIYF.

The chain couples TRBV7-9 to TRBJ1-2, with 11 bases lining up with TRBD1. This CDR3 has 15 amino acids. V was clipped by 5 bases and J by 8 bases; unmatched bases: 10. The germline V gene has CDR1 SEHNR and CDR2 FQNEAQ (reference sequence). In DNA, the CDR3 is TGTGCCAGCAGCAGCGAGGACAGGGGGCGAACGGGCTACACCTTC. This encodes CASSSEDRGRTGYTF.

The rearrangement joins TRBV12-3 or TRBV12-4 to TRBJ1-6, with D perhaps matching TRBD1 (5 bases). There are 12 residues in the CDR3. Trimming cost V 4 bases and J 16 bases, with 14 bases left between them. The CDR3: CASSYPVGGLHF. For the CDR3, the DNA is TGTGCCAGCAGTTACCCGGTCGGGGGACTCCACTTT.

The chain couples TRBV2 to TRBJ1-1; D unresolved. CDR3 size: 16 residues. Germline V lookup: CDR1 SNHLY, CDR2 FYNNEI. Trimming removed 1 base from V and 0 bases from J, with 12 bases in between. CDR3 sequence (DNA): TGTGCCAGCAGTGAAGTGCGTGCGAGAATGAACACTGAAGCTTTCTTT. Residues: CASSEVRARMNTEAFF.

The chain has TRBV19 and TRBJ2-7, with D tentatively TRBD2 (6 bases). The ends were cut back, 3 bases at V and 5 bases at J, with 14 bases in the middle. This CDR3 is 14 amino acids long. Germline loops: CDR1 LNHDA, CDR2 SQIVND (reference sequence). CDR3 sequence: CASSIRIPSDEQYF. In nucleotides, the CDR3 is TGTGCCAGTAGTATTAGAATTCCTAGCGACGAGCAGTACTTC.

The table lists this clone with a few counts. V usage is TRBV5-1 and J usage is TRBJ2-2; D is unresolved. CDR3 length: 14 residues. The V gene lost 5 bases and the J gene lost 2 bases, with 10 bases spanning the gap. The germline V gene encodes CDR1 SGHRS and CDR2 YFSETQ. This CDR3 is CASRRGTNTGELFF. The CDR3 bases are TGCGCCAGCAGGAGAGGAACAAACACCGGGGAGCTGTTTTTT.

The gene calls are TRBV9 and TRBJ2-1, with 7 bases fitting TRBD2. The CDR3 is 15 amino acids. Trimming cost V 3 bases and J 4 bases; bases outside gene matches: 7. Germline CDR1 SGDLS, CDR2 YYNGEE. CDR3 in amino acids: CASSGLAVGYNEQFF. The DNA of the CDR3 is TGTGCCAGCAGCGGGCTAGCGGTGGGGTACAATGAGCAGTTCTTC.

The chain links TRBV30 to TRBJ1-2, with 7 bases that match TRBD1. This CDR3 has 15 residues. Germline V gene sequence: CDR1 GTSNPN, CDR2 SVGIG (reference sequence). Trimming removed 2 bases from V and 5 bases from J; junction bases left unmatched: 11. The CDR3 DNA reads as TGTGCCTGGAGTTACAAACTCGGGACAGCTTATGGCTACACCTTC. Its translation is CAWSYKLGTAYGYTF.

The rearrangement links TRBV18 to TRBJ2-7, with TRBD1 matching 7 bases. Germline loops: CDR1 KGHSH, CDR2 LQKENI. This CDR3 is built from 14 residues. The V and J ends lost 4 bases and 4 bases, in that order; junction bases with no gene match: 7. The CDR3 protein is CASSLGQELYEQYV. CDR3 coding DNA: TGTGCCAGCTCACTTGGACAGGAACTATACGAGCAGTACGTC.

CDR3 amino acids: CAISEWGRQGAFF. As DNA, the CDR3 is TGTGCCATCAGTGAGTGGGGGCGGCAGGGGGCTTTCTTT. The chain couples TRBV10-3 to TRBJ1-1; D is perhaps TRBD1 (6 bases). Germline CDR1 ENHRY, CDR2 SYGVKD. V lost 1 base, J lost 11 bases, and 14 bases lay in between. This CDR3 spans 13 amino acids.

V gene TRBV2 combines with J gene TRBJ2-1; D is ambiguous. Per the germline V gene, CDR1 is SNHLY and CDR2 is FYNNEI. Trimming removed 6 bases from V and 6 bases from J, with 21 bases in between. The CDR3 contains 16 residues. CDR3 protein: CASRFSSDRASNEQFF. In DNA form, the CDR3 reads TGTGCCAGCAGATTCAGCAGCGACCGAGCCTCCAATGAGCAGTTCTTC.

The CDR3 coding sequence is TGTGCCAGCCGCAGGGGCCCCAACTATGGCTACACCTTC. Amino acid sequence: CASRRGPNYGYTF. The chain is built from TRBV2 and TRBJ1-2, with a weak D call TRBD1 (6 bases). V lost 8 bases to trimming and J lost 2 bases, with 12 bases between them. There are 13 residues in the CDR3. CDR1 and CDR2 from the germline V gene are SNHLY and FYNNEI. Together with reference TRBV2 and TRBJ1-2, the CDR3 gives the full variable domain: EPEVTQTPSHQVTQMGQEVILRCVPISNHLYFYWYRQILGQKVEFLVSFYNNEISEKSEIFDDQFSVERPDGSNFTLKIRSTKLEDSAMYFCASRRGPNYGYTFGSGTRLTVV.

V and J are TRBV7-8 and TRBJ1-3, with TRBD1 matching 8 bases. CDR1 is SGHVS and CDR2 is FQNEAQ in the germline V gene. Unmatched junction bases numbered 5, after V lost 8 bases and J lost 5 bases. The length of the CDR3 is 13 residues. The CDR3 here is CASGDRGRNTIYF. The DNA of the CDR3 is TGTGCCAGCGGCGACAGGGGTCGAAACACCATATATTTT.

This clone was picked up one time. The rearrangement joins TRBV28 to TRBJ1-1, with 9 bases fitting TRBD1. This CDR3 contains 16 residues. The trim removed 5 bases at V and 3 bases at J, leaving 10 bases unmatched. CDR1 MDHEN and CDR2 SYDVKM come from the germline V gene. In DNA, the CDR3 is TGTGCCAGCAGTACGGAGGGACAGGGCCAGTACACTGAAGCTTTCTTT. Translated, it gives CASSTEGQGQYTEAFF.

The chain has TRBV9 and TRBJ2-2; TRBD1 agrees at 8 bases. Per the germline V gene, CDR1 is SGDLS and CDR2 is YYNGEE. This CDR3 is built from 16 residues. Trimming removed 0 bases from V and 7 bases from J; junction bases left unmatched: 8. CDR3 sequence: CASSVGQGKGNGELFF. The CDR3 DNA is TGTGCCAGCAGCGTAGGACAGGGGAAAGGCAACGGGGAGCTGTTTTTT.

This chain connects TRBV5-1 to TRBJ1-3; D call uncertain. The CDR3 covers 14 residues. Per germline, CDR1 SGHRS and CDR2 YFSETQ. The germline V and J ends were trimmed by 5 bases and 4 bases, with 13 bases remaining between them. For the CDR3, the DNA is TGCGCCAGCAGTCCGCCGGCGGCAGGAAACACCATATATTTT. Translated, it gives CASSPPAAGNTIYF.

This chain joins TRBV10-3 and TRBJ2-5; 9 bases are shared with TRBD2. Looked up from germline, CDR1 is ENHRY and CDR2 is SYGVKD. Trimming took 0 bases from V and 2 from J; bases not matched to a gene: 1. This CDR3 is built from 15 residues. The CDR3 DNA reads TGTGCCATCAGTGAGTCACTAGCGGGTCAAGAGACCCAGTACTTC. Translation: CAISESLAGQETQYF.

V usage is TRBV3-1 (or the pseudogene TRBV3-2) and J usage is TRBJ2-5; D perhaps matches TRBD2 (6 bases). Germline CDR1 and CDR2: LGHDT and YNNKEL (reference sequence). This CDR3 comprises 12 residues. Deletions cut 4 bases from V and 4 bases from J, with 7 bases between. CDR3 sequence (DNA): TGTGCCAGCAGCCCCGGGGGAGAGACCCAGTACTTC. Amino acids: CASSPGGETQYF.

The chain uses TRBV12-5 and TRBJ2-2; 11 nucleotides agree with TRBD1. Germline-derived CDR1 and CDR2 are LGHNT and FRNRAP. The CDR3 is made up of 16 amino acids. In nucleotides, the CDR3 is TGTGCGCCACGCCCGGGACAGGGGGCGAACACCGGGGAGCTGTTTTTT. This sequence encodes CAPRPGQGANTGELFF. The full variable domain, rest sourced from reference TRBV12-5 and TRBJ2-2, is DARVTQTPRHKVTEMGQEVTMRCQPILGHNTVFWYRQTMMQGLELLAYFRNRAPLDDSGMPKDRFSAEMPDATLATLKIQPSEPRDSAVYFCAPRPGQGANTGELFFGEGSRLTVL.

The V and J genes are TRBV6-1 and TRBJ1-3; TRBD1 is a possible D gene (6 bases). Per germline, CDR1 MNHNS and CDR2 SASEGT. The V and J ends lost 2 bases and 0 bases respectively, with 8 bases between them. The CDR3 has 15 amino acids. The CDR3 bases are TGTGCCAGCAGTGAATACAGGGTCTCTGGAAACACCATATATTTT. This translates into CASSEYRVSGNTIYF.

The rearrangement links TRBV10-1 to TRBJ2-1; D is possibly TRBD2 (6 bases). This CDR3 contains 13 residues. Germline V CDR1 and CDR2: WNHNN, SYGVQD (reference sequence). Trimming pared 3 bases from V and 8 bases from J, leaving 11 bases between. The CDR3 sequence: CASSDNPSDEQFF. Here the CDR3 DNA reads TGCGCCAGCAGTGACAATCCTAGCGATGAGCAGTTCTTC.

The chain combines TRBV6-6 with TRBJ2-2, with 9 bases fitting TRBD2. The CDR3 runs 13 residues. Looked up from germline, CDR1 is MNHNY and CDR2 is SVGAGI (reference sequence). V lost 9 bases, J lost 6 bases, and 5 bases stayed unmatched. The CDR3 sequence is CASVAGEAGELFF. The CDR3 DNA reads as TGTGCCAGTGTAGCGGGGGAGGCCGGGGAGCTGTTTTTT.

The CDR3 is CASSVVGRGGSNTEAFF. The CDR3 DNA is TGTGCCAGCAGCGTAGTCGGTCGTGGAGGGTCGAACACTGAAGCTTTCTTT. The gene calls are TRBV9 and TRBJ1-1; D unclear. CDR3 size: 17 residues. V was trimmed by 0 bases and J by 1 base, leaving 16 bases between them. Per germline, CDR1 SGDLS and CDR2 YYNGEE.

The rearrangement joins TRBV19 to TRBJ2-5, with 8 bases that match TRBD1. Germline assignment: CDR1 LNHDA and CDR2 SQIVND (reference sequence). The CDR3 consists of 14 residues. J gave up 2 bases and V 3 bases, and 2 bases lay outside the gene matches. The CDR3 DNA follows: TGTGCCAGTAGTATGAGGACAGGGCAAGAGACCCAGTACTTC. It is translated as CASSMRTGQETQYF. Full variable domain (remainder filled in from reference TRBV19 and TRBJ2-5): DGGITQSPKYLFRKEGQNVTLSCEQNLNHDAMYWYRQDPGQGLRLIYYSQIVNDFQKGDIAEGYSVSREKKESFPLTVTSAQKNPTAFYLCASSMRTGQETQYFGPGTRLLVL.

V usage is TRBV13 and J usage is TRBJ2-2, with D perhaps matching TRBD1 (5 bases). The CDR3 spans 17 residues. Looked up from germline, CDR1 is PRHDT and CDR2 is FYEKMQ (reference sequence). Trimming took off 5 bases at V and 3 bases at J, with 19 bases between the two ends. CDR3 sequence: CASSPRSVKGDTGELFF. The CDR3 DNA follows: TGTGCCAGCAGCCCCCGAAGTGTTAAAGGGGACACCGGGGAGCTGTTTTTT.